Sequencing of this TCR beta chain was carried out in a study of neurological immune-mediated disorders. The study, taken as a whole, reports: HTLV-1-associated myelopathy had the most TCR clonal expansion, whereas multiple sclerosis had the least (lower than in healthy controls).

With respect to this clonotype: Its antigen is unknown.

This CDR3 spans 16 amino acids. TCRdb fed the 5' RACE reads into MiXCR, producing one record per CDR3 protein. Of just over 95,000 distinct CDR3 sequences listed, 3% to 4% are singletons. The rearrangement uses TRBV21-1 and TRBJ1-6; the table's D call TRBD1 went unverified against the DNA. TRBV21-1 is marked as a pseudogene. Sequencing was carried out using PBMCs. This TCR was sampled from a woman between 18 and 29 years old with multiple sclerosis. CDR3 sequence: CASSKMTGTGRSPLHF. DNA of the CDR3: TGTGCCAGCAGCAAGATGACCGGGACAGGGAGGTCACCCCTCCACTTT.